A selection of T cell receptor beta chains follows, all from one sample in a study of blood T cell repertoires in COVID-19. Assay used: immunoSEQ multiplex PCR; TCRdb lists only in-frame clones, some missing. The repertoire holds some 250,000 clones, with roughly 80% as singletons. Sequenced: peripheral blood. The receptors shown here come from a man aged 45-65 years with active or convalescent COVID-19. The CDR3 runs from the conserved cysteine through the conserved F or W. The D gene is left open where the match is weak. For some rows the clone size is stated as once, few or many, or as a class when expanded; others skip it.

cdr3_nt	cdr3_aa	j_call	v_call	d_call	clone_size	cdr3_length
TGTGCCAGCAGTGAATGGAGTAGCAATCAGCCCCAGCATTTT	CASSEWSSNQPQHF	TRBJ1-5	TRBV2	-	few	14
TGTGCCAGCAGCTTAGTTGGGCGAGGGTCTTTAAGTAATTCACCCCTCCACTTT	CASSLVGRGSLSNSPLHF	TRBJ1-6	TRBV7-6	-	-	18
TGTGCCAGCTCACCCGGGGAGACCCAGTACTTC	CASSPGETQYF	TRBJ2-5	TRBV18	-	-	11
TGTGCCAGCAGCTTGGAAGGGGGCGCAGGGGAAAAACTGTTTTTT	CASSLEGGAGEKLFF	TRBJ1-4	TRBV5-4	TRBD1	-	15
TGCGCCAGCAGCTTGGACGGGACAGGGATATACACCGACGGCTACACCTTC	CASSLDGTGIYTDGYTF	TRBJ1-2	TRBV5-1	TRBD1	-	17
TGTGCCAGCAGCCGTGACAGGTCATTCAATCAGCCCCAGCATTTT	CASSRDRSFNQPQHF	TRBJ1-5	TRBV7-8	-	few	15
TGTGCCACCAGTTTTGGGCCCACTGAAGCTTTCTTT	CATSFGPTEAFF	TRBJ1-1	TRBV24-1	-	-	12
TGCGCCAGCAGCACCGACTTCGGAGGCTACACCTTC	CASSTDFGGYTF	TRBJ1-2	TRBV5-1	-	-	12
TGTGCCAGCAGCCCCCATAGTAGCTCCTACAATGAGCAGTTCTTC	CASSPHSSSYNEQFF	TRBJ2-1	TRBV7-3	-	-	15
TGTGCCAGCAGAACCCCGGGACAGGGGACTAATGAGCAGTTCTTC	CASRTPGQGTNEQFF	TRBJ2-1	TRBV27	TRBD1	-	15
TGCAGCGTTGAGCCCTACGCAGGGGAGTATGGCTACACCTTC	CSVEPYAGEYGYTF	TRBJ1-2	TRBV29-1	-	-	14
TGTGCCAGCAGCCGAGGGAATGGTCCCGGGGAGCTGTTTTTT	CASSRGNGPGELFF	TRBJ2-2	TRBV9	-	-	14
TGTGCCAGAAGCTCAAGGACAGGGAAGGCTGAAGCTTTCTTT	CARSSRTGKAEAFF	TRBJ1-1	TRBV5-3	TRBD1	-	14
TGTGCCAGCAGCCATGACCTCAGGAACGATGAGCAGTTCTTC	CASSHDLRNDEQFF	TRBJ2-1	TRBV4-2	-	-	14
TGTGCCAGCGTGACCCGGGCGGGGGGGCAAGAGACCCAGTACTTC	CASVTRAGGQETQYF	TRBJ2-5	TRBV28	TRBD2	-	15
TGTGCCAGCAGCTTCGCGCAGGACACTGAAGCTTTCTTT	CASSFAQDTEAFF	TRBJ1-1	TRBV5-4	-	few	13
TGTGCCAGCTCACCACTCGGGAAAGAGACCCAGTACTTC	CASSPLGKETQYF	TRBJ2-5	TRBV18	-	-	13
TGTGCCAGCAGTCTCACTAGCGCCCCCAGCTCCTACAATGAGCAGTTCTTC	CASSLTSAPSSYNEQFF	TRBJ2-1	TRBV7-2	TRBD2	-	17
TGTGCCAGCATCAACCGGGACAGCAGGGGCGGGGAGCTGTTTTTT	CASINRDSRGGELFF	TRBJ2-2	TRBV2	TRBD1	-	15
TGCGCCAGCACCGAGGCTAGCGGGGGGGCTAAGAATGAGCAGTTCTTC	CASTEASGGAKNEQFF	TRBJ2-1	TRBV4-1	TRBD2	few	16
TGTGCCAGCTCACCGGGTAGCGGGGGGAGCGACAATGAGCAGTTCTTC	CASSPGSGGSDNEQFF	TRBJ2-1	TRBV18	TRBD2	-	16
TGTGCCACATCCGGGACAGGGAATCAGCCCCAGCATTTT	CATSGTGNQPQHF	TRBJ1-5	TRBV19	TRBD1	-	13
TGTGCCAGCAGGTTTTCGGACAGTCTCTATGGCTACACCTTC	CASRFSDSLYGYTF	TRBJ1-2	TRBV5-4	-	-	14
TGTGCCAGTAGTCCCGGGGGACAGGGGGGATATAGCAATCAGCCCCAGCATTTT	CASSPGGQGGYSNQPQHF	TRBJ1-5	TRBV19	TRBD1	-	18
TGTGCCATCCCGACTTTGCGGGGAGGGAATGAGCAGTTCTTC	CAIPTLRGGNEQFF	TRBJ2-1	TRBV2	TRBD2	-	14
TGTGCCAGCAGCTTGGGGACAGGGATCCAAGAGACCCAGTACTTC	CASSLGTGIQETQYF	TRBJ2-5	TRBV11-2	TRBD1	-	15
TGTGCCAGCAGGGGGCGGGGACGAACTGACGCTTTCTTT	CASRGRGRTDAFF	TRBJ1-1	TRBV5-6	-	-	13
TGTGCCAGCAGTGAAGCCACAGGGATCATATTTGCGCCCCAGCATTTT	CASSEATGIIFAPQHF	TRBJ1-5	TRBV6-1	-	few	16
TGTGCCACCAGTGACATGACAGGGACCCACACTGAAGCTTTCTTT	CATSDMTGTHTEAFF	TRBJ1-1	TRBV24-1	TRBD1	-	15
TGTGCCAGTAGTATAGTTCAGGGCCCTAATTCACCCCTCCACTTT	CASSIVQGPNSPLHF	TRBJ1-6	TRBV19	-	-	15
TGTGCCAGCAGCACGGGGATTCGAAGGAATGAGCAGTTCTTC	CASSTGIRRNEQFF	TRBJ2-1	TRBV7-9	-	-	14
TGCGCCAGCAGCGGCGGACTATCCCCCTACGAGCTGTACTTC	CASSGGLSPYELYF	TRBJ2-7	TRBV5-1	-	-	14
TGTGCCAGCAGCTTAGGACGGGACACAATTTTC	CASSLGRDTIF	TRBJ2-7	TRBV13	-	-	11
TGTGCCAGCAGCCAAGATACGGCGGGTCAGCCCCAGCATTTT	CASSQDTAGQPQHF	TRBJ1-5	TRBV3-1/TRBV3-2	-	-	14
TGTGCCAGCAGCCGGGAGGGGCCAATCCATGGCTACACCTTC	CASSREGPIHGYTF	TRBJ1-2	TRBV14	-	-	14
TGTGCCAGCAGTATGACTAGCTATGAGCAGTTCTTC	CASSMTSYEQFF	TRBJ2-1	TRBV6-2/TRBV6-3	TRBD2	few	12
TGCAGCGTTGAAGTCGCCCAGGGGGCTAAGACTGAAGCTTTCTTT	CSVEVAQGAKTEAFF	TRBJ1-1	TRBV29-1	TRBD1	-	15
TGTGCCAGTAGCGCAGGGGGTAGCACAGATACGCAGTATTTT	CASSAGGSTDTQYF	TRBJ2-3	TRBV19	TRBD1	-	14
TGTGCCAGCAGCCAAGATTTGGTGTGGGGGCCCAAGGTTGCAGATACGCAGTATTTT	CASSQDLVWGPKVADTQYF	TRBJ2-3	TRBV4-2	-	-	19
TGTGCCAGCAGTTATACAGGGGATGGCTACACCTTC	CASSYTGDGYTF	TRBJ1-2	TRBV12-3/TRBV12-4	TRBD1	-	12
TGTGCCAGCAGCTTAACAGGGAGCACAGATACGCAGTATTTT	CASSLTGSTDTQYF	TRBJ2-3	TRBV5-5	-	-	14
TGTGCCAGCAGGTCAGGATCCGGGATCTATAATTCACCCCTCCACTTT	CASRSGSGIYNSPLHF	TRBJ1-6	TRBV28	-	-	16
TGTGCCAGCAGCGTCGGGGACGGGGGGTCAGAGACCCAGTACTTC	CASSVGDGGSETQYF	TRBJ2-5	TRBV7-8	TRBD2	-	15
TGCGCCAGCAGCTTGGAAGGACAGGGGAGGCTAGCCAAAAACATTCAGTACTTC	CASSLEGQGRLAKNIQYF	TRBJ2-4	TRBV5-1	TRBD1	-	18
TGTGCCAGCAGCTTAAGGACAGGGGGTTACAATGAGCAGTTCTTC	CASSLRTGGYNEQFF	TRBJ2-1	TRBV7-9	TRBD1	-	15
TGCAGCGTTGAAGCAGGAATGAACACTGAAGCTTTCTTT	CSVEAGMNTEAFF	TRBJ1-1	TRBV29-1	-	-	13
TGTGCCAGCAGCCCGGACGGAGGCCTCTTTGGCGAGCAGTACTTC	CASSPDGGLFGEQYF	TRBJ2-7	TRBV3-1/TRBV3-2	-	-	15
TGTGCCAGCAGTCCCGGGACTAGCGGGGGCCCGTGGGAGACCCAGTACTTC	CASSPGTSGGPWETQYF	TRBJ2-5	TRBV27	TRBD2	-	17
TGTGCCAGCAGTCTGACTAGTTCGTCAGATACGCAGTATTTT	CASSLTSSSDTQYF	TRBJ2-3	TRBV5-5	-	-	14